The T cell receptor (beta chain) under discussion was sequenced for a study of OX40 agonist ivuxolimab in advanced cancers. With regard to the full study: The costimulatory receptor OX40 (CD134) was targeted by ivuxolimab, a fully human IgG2 agonistic monoclonal antibody. Intravenous ivuxolimab was administered to patients every 2 weeks at six dose levels: 0.01, 0.1, 0.3, 1.5, 3 and 10 mg/kg. Of the roughly 51 dose-escalation patients, hepatocellular carcinoma was present in approximately 20, melanoma in approximately 15, renal cell carcinoma in 9 and head and neck cancer in 9. The dose-escalation cohort was about 83% male with a mean age of around 62 years, ranging from roughly 20 to 85. Patients were allowed to have had prior anti-PD-1, anti-PD-L1 or anti-CTLA-4 therapy, and roughly 40% of the dose-escalation patients had previously received checkpoint inhibitors. Partial responses occurred in three dose-escalation patients, of whom one had hepatocellular carcinoma and two had cutaneous melanoma. Peripheral TCRbeta sequencing was intended to test whether TCR sequence diversity was altered and clonal T-cell expansion was caused by ivuxolimab. The paper reports the monotherapy dose-escalation portion (N of about 52 patients) of the phase I ivuxolimab trial.

To sequence the TCRbeta CDR3 region, genomic DNA was isolated from the sorted cells. The immunoSEQ Assay was used to sequence the TCRbeta CDR3 regions. TCRdb retrieved this table from immuneACCESS and kept in-frame rearrangements only. Not all clones are present; in checked studies, unresolved V genes account for under half, and no reason is known for the remainder. The sample contains about 86,000 clones, around 85% of them found a single time. The biggest ten clones account for 1.3% to 1.5% of the sample. The paper as a whole reports these results and caveats: At doses from 0.1 to 3.0 mg/kg, clonal expansion was seen in both CD4+ and CD8+ blood T cells between baseline and week 6. The antigen specificity of the clonally expanded peripheral T cells was not determined. In the 0.1-3.0 mg/kg groups, partial responders had among the lowest normalized peripheral clonal expansion, particularly in CD8+ T cells. Low levels of normalized T-cell clonal expansion were also seen in some patients who did not respond. After ivuxolimab, CD8+ T cells had more expanded clones than CD4+ T cells on average.

The trial excluded patients who had a history of autoimmune disease or who were on systemic immunosuppression. Peripheral blood for TCR sequencing was collected from all dose cohorts at baseline, on cycle 4 day 1, and on cycle 7 day 1. Samples were obtained from an open-label, multicenter, first-in-human phase I dose-escalation trial of ivuxolimab. Adults with locally advanced or metastatic melanoma, renal cell carcinoma, hepatocellular carcinoma or head and neck squamous cell carcinoma were enrolled in the trial. Before TCR sequencing, CD4+ T cells and CD8+ T cells were sorted from peripheral blood as separate populations. The germline ends are 7 bases apart after V is trimmed by 4 bases and J by 0 bases. From cysteine to phenylalanine, the CDR3 is 13 amino acids long. Of all the DNA, just the CDR3 is kept, 39 bases in frame from base 1. The germline V gene encodes CDR1 SGHRS and CDR2 YFSETQ. Note on this clone: The specificity of this receptor is unknown. No quality values exist for individual bases; no much larger clone is one base distant.

This sequence uses TRBV5-1 and TRBJ1-1; there is no confident call for the D gene. The sample was CD4+ or CD8+ T cells sorted from blood, taken in a trial of the OX40 agonist ivuxolimab. The TCR originated in an adult with an advanced solid tumor such as melanoma, head and neck, liver or kidney cancer. The DNA sequence reads TGCGCCAGCAGCGGTTCCATGAACACTGAAGCTTTCTTT. Its translation is CASSGSMNTEAFF.